A single sample gave rise to the 13 T cell receptor beta chains below, sequenced in a study of PD-L1 blockade in urothelial cancer. Generated by immunoSEQ multiplex PCR, the TCRdb table keeps only in-frame clones and is missing some. The sample holds 55,000 to 70,000 clones, 86% seen once. Sample: PBMCs, taken around atezolizumab (anti-PD-L1) treatment. Receptors originate from a man over 45 with urothelial cancer.

This clone appeared once. The chain joins TRBV28 to TRBJ1-4, with D possibly TRBD1 on 6 matching bases. The V gene's germline CDR1 is MDHEN and CDR2 SYDVKM. CDR3 length: 16 amino acids. Deletions cut 7 bases from V and 2 bases from J, with 17 bases between. CDR3 sequence reads: CASIPGEGNTNEKLFF. The CDR3 coding sequence is TGTGCCAGCATCCCAGGGGAGGGGAACACTAATGAAAAACTGTTTTTT.

This clone has just a few counts. This chain connects TRBV4-1 to TRBJ2-1, with 12 bases matching TRBD2. Germline values: CDR1 MGHRA, CDR2 YSYEKL. V shed 10 bases, J shed 7 bases, and the junction held 5 bases outside the gene matches. This CDR3 is 13 amino acids long. This CDR3 is CATGLAGGNEQFF. Here the CDR3 DNA reads TGCGCCACCGGCCTAGCGGGAGGGAATGAGCAGTTCTTC.

The rearrangement uses TRBV30 and TRBJ2-3, with D unresolved. Trimming left V 5 bases short and J 0 bases short, with 12 bases between. The CDR3 is made up of 14 amino acids. The germline V gene has CDR1 GTSNPN and CDR2 SVGIG (reference sequence). CDR3 DNA sequence: TGTGCCTGGCGGCACAGTTTAAGCACAGATACGCAGTATTTT. Amino acids: CAWRHSLSTDTQYF. The whole variable domain, filled in from reference TRBV30 and TRBJ2-3, reads SQTIHQWPATLVQPVGSPLSLECTVEGTSNPNLYWYRQAAGRGLQLLFYSVGIGQISSEVPQNLSASRPQDRQFILSSKKLLLSDSGFYLCAWRHSLSTDTQYFGPGTRLTVL.

This clone was seen a handful of times. CDR3 sequence (DNA): TGCAGTGCTAGAGCGGAGCAGGGAGCTTTCTTT. It yields the protein CSARAEQGAFF. This chain uses TRBV20-1 with TRBJ1-1; possible D gene TRBD1, 5 bases. Trimming took 1 base from V and 10 from J, leaving 10 bases between them. This CDR3 is 11 amino acids long. Germline CDR1 and CDR2: DFQATT and SNEGSKA (reference sequence).

V usage is TRBV18 and J usage is TRBJ2-4; D may be TRBD2 (5 bases). Germline assignment: CDR1 KGHSH and CDR2 LQKENI. CDR3 length equals 14 residues. V lost 6 bases and J 4 bases, leaving 13 bases between the germline ends. The CDR3 region has the DNA TGTGCCAGCTCCGAACTGAGAGGGAAAAACATTCAGTACTTC. As protein: CASSELRGKNIQYF.

The chain is built from TRBV15 and TRBJ2-6; D uncertain. Germline-derived CDR1 and CDR2 are LNHNV and YYDKDF (reference sequence). This CDR3 spans 15 amino acids. V was shortened by 5 bases and J by 3 bases, with 11 bases between the two germline ends. The CDR3 here is CATSPGSGGANVLTF. CDR3 in DNA: TGTGCCACCAGCCCCGGTTCGGGTGGGGCCAACGTCCTGACTTTC.

This chain joins TRBV5-4 and TRBJ2-1, with D perhaps matching TRBD1 (5 bases). Trimming shortened V by 8 bases and J by 3 bases, and 12 bases separated the two germline ends. There are 13 residues in the CDR3. In germline, CDR1 is SGHNT, CDR2 YYREEE (reference sequence). The CDR3 DNA reads TGTGCCAGTTTGCGAGACAGCTACAATGAGCAGTTCTTC. Amino acids: CASLRDSYNEQFF.

The genes are TRBV6-5 and TRBJ1-2; a weak D match, TRBD1 (6 bases). The length of the CDR3 is 12 residues. V dropped 7 bases and J dropped 0 bases, with 6 bases sitting between them. CDR1 MNHEY and CDR2 SVGAGI come from the germline V gene. CDR3 in DNA: TGTGCCAGCAAGGGGGCTAACTATGGCTACACCTTC. Encoded protein: CASKGANYGYTF.

The genes are TRBV6-1 and TRBJ1-5; the D gene is possibly TRBD1 (5 bases). Trimming cost V 1 base and J 10 bases, with 14 bases left between them. The length of the CDR3 is 14 residues. Germline V gene sequence: CDR1 MNHNS, CDR2 SASEGT. The CDR3 sequence: CASSEGFVGGPQHF. CDR3 nucleotides: TGTGCCAGCAGTGAAGGTTTCGTGGGGGGTCCCCAGCATTTT.

This clone has a single count. This chain links TRBV4-1 with TRBJ2-3; TRBD2 matches 11 bases. Germline loops: CDR1 MGHRA, CDR2 YSYEKL. Trimming took 4 bases from V and 0 from J; bases not matched to a gene: 9. The CDR3 sequence is 18 residues long. The CDR3 spells CASSPYSGTSGSTDTQYF. CDR3 in DNA: TGCGCCAGCAGCCCCTATTCTGGGACTAGCGGTAGCACAGATACGCAGTATTTT.

The chain couples TRBV4-2 to TRBJ2-2; 14 nucleotides match TRBD2. The CDR3 runs to 18 residues. Losses at the gene ends were 4 bases for V and 3 bases for J; bases not matched to a gene: 7. The germline V gene has CDR1 LGHNA and CDR2 YNFKEQ. The CDR3 sequence: CASSRSGTSGSYTGELFF. For the CDR3, the DNA is TGTGCCAGCAGCCGATCTGGGACTAGCGGGAGTTACACCGGGGAGCTGTTTTTT.

The rearrangement uses TRBV5-1 and TRBJ1-2; D not resolved. Germline V gene data show CDR1 as SGHRS and CDR2 as YFSETQ. The ends were cut back, 3 bases at V and 6 bases at J, with 21 bases in the middle. The CDR3 sequence is 16 residues long. CDR3 nucleotide sequence: TGCGCCAGCAGCTCCACACTCATAAACAAGGGAGATGGCTACACCTTC. It encodes CASSSTLINKGDGYTF.

J is TRBJ1-2 and V is TRBV30, with D maybe TRBD1 (5 bases). The ends were cut back, 4 bases at V and 3 bases at J, with 27 bases in the middle. The CDR3 has 18 residues. Per the germline V gene, CDR1 is GTSNPN and CDR2 is SVGIG (reference sequence). The CDR3 coding sequence is TGTGCCTGGACCCCGGCAGGGCTTCTTGTCCGAAATGACTATGGCTACACCTTC. As protein: CAWTPAGLLVRNDYGYTF.